A selection of T cell receptor beta chains follows, all from one sample in a study of technical replicates of blood from a handful of donors. Repertoires were generated with immunoSEQ multiplex PCR, while TCRdb's copy carries only in-frame clones and drops some. The sample contains approximately 87,000 clones, roughly 94% of which appear only once. The source material was T cells isolated from PBMCs. These receptors originate from a human donor in good health. Each CDR3 is given without its conserved first and last residue. The order of the fields is V gene, clone size, CDR3 protein. Not all rows give a size; the values are once, few, many and, for expanded clones, a class.

TRBV28 NA ASSFWGRNTEAF
TRBV19 NA ASNAVAEYSNQPQH
TRBV11-3 NA ASPGHYWSQNTEAF
TRBV4-1 NA ASSAPGQRLPNTQY
TRBV2 NA ASRVLAGADNEQF
TRBV28 NA ASSLFEGTGPTDTQY
TRBV19 NA AIREQYTGELF
TRBV7-9 NA ASTRMGAETEAF
TRBV2 NA ASSETWDRSEQY
TRBV2 NA ASKDSRYEQY
TRBV29-1 NA TDRTVGSYNEQF
TRBV6-1 NA AVENSNQPQH
TRBV11-2 NA ASSLGLVNEQF
TRBV28 NA ASRPGLDLYEQY
TRBV7-6 NA ASSFSGTGELF
TRBV9 NA ASSVAGQGLGYT
TRBV7-9 NA ASSSGGQSPLGQY
TRBV9 NA ASSVGLAGGPGHEQY
TRBV28 NA ASSFPPLYEQY
TRBV5-4 NA ASSLASGGPYEQY
TRBV5-1 NA ASSSPGRAGTDTQY
TRBV7-2 once ARPSGDREIYGYT
TRBV7-3 NA ASSLQGGTEAF
TRBV7-2 NA ASSLVAKAF
TRBV7-9 NA ASSAAGTGNTEAF
TRBV5-6 NA ASSKGLAGGGVADTQY
TRBV2 NA ASSATDNSPLH
TRBV11-3 NA ASSEHRATDTQY
TRBV4-1 NA ASSKRVEGEAF
TRBV15 once ATSRDARGTNEKLF
TRBV7-6 NA ASSLVFVEATNTGELF
TRBV5-8 NA ASSKQQPQH